This is a list of T cell receptor beta chains from one sample in a study of technical replicates of blood from a handful of donors. The table came from immunoSEQ multiplex PCR; TCRdb's copy has only in-frame clones and leaves some out. The table records about 76,000 clones, just under 97% of them present only once. The sample was T cells isolated from PBMCs. The receptor source for this set is a human donor in good health. CDR3s include the opening cysteine and the closing phenylalanine or tryptophan. D genes are given only for firm matches. Size is stated for part of the rows, as once, few or many counts, or as a class when the clone is expanded.

D: -
size: few
J: TRBJ1-1
V: TRBV4-1
CDR3: CASSQDWAGVLRAFF
DNA: TGCGCCAGCAGCCAAGATTGGGCAGGGGTACTTCGGGCTTTCTTT

D: -
size: -
J: TRBJ2-3
V: TRBV7-9
CDR3: CASSLDSADTQYF
DNA: TGTGCCAGCAGCTTAGATTCGGCAGATACGCAGTATTTT

D: -
size: -
J: TRBJ2-7
V: TRBV6-6
CDR3: CASRGDPTYEQYF
DNA: TGTGCCAGCCGAGGAGATCCGACCTACGAGCAGTACTTC

D: -
size: -
J: TRBJ2-7
V: TRBV6-6
CDR3: CASSYSSTGAYEQYF
DNA: TGTGCCAGCAGTTACTCGTCCACAGGTGCCTACGAGCAGTACTTC

D: -
size: -
J: TRBJ2-7
V: TRBV18
CDR3: CASSRTASSYEQYF
DNA: TGTGCCAGCTCGAGGACAGCCTCCTCCTACGAGCAGTACTTC

D: -
size: -
J: TRBJ2-4
V: TRBV4-1
CDR3: CASSQIGQGEKNIQYF
DNA: TGCGCCAGCAGCCAGATTGGGCAGGGTGAAAAAAACATTCAGTACTTC

D: TRBD2
size: -
J: TRBJ2-1
V: TRBV18
CDR3: CASSPAGLAGAYEQFF
DNA: TGTGCCAGCTCCCCGGCGGGACTAGCGGGAGCTTATGAGCAGTTCTTC

D: TRBD1
size: -
J: TRBJ1-2
V: TRBV5-6
CDR3: CASSPRTGANYGYTF
DNA: TGTGCCAGCAGCCCCCGGACAGGAGCTAACTATGGCTACACCTTC

D: -
size: -
J: TRBJ2-7
V: TRBV27
CDR3: CASSLTGSGYEQYF
DNA: TGTGCCAGCAGTTTAACGGGAAGTGGATACGAGCAGTACTTC

D: -
size: -
J: TRBJ2-5
V: TRBV20-1
CDR3: CSETDQETQYF
DNA: TGCAGTGAGACAGACCAAGAGACCCAGTACTTC

D: -
size: -
J: TRBJ2-7
V: TRBV7-9
CDR3: CASSGRLSRRRGYEQYF
DNA: TGTGCCAGCAGCGGAAGGCTTTCCCGAAGGAGAGGCTACGAGCAGTACTTC

D: TRBD2
size: -
J: TRBJ2-3
V: TRBV10-3
CDR3: CAISTSGITDTQYF
DNA: TGTGCCATCAGTACTAGCGGAATCACAGATACGCAGTATTTT

D: -
size: -
J: TRBJ1-1
V: TRBV20-1
CDR3: CSARAQGTAFF
DNA: TGCAGTGCTAGAGCACAGGGTACGGCTTTCTTT

D: -
size: -
J: TRBJ1-5
V: TRBV10-3
CDR3: CAIRGEPGQAAQHF
DNA: TGTGCCATCAGAGGAGAACCGGGACAAGCGGCCCAGCATTTT

D: TRBD1
size: once
J: TRBJ1-1
V: TRBV28
CDR3: CASTRRTGGTEAFF
DNA: TGTGCCAGCACCCGAAGGACAGGGGGTACTGAAGCTTTCTTT

D: -
size: -
J: TRBJ2-2
V: TRBV7-9
CDR3: CASSFGQLGTTGELFF
DNA: TGTGCCAGCAGCTTTGGACAGTTAGGAACCACCGGGGAGCTGTTTTTT

D: TRBD2
size: -
J: TRBJ2-1
V: TRBV28
CDR3: CASSFPIEREGYNEQFF
DNA: TGTGCCAGCAGTTTCCCGATCGAGCGGGAGGGTTACAATGAGCAGTTCTTC

D: -
size: -
J: TRBJ2-1
V: TRBV2
CDR3: CASRDFLVYNEQFF
DNA: TGTGCCAGCAGGGACTTCTTGGTATACAATGAGCAGTTCTTC

D: TRBD2
size: -
J: TRBJ2-7
V: TRBV5-4
CDR3: CASSSTSDSYEQYF
DNA: TGTGCCAGCAGCTCGACTAGCGACTCCTACGAGCAGTACTTC

D: TRBD1
size: -
J: TRBJ2-3
V: TRBV5-1
CDR3: CASGQGVPDTQYF
DNA: TGCGCCAGCGGACAGGGGGTCCCAGATACGCAGTATTTT

D: -
size: -
J: TRBJ1-6
V: TRBV11-2
CDR3: CASSLDFRGSDSYNSPLHF
DNA: TGTGCCAGCAGCTTAGATTTTAGGGGTTCAGACTCCTATAATTCACCCCTCCACTTT

D: TRBD2
size: -
J: TRBJ2-2
V: TRBV7-8
CDR3: CASSLVGGGGEKNTGELFF
DNA: TGTGCCAGCAGCTTAGTCGGCGGGGGGGGCGAAAAGAACACCGGGGAGCTGTTTTTT

D: TRBD2
size: -
J: TRBJ2-5
V: TRBV11-1
CDR3: CASSLGLAGRETQYF
DNA: TGTGCCAGCAGCTTAGGGCTAGCGGGTAGAGAGACCCAGTACTTC

D: -
size: -
J: TRBJ2-7
V: TRBV11-2
CDR3: CASSLFTGGDEQYF
DNA: TGTGCCAGCAGCTTATTTACAGGGGGGGACGAGCAGTACTTC

D: TRBD2
size: -
J: TRBJ2-7
V: TRBV6-5
CDR3: CATQTSGVKEQYF
DNA: TGTGCCACGCAGACAAGCGGGGTTAAGGAGCAGTACTTC

D: -
size: -
J: TRBJ2-2
V: TRBV30
CDR3: CAWTPGAGDTGELFF
DNA: TGTGCCTGGACCCCAGGGGCAGGGGACACCGGGGAGCTGTTTTTT

D: -
size: -
J: TRBJ1-2
V: TRBV6-1
CDR3: CASSPDGDYGYTF
DNA: TGTGCCAGCAGCCCAGACGGGGACTATGGCTACACCTTC

D: -
size: -
J: TRBJ1-1
V: TRBV10-1
CDR3: CASSESLNPSSTEAFF
DNA: TGCGCCAGCAGTGAGTCGTTGAATCCCTCGAGCACTGAAGCTTTCTTT